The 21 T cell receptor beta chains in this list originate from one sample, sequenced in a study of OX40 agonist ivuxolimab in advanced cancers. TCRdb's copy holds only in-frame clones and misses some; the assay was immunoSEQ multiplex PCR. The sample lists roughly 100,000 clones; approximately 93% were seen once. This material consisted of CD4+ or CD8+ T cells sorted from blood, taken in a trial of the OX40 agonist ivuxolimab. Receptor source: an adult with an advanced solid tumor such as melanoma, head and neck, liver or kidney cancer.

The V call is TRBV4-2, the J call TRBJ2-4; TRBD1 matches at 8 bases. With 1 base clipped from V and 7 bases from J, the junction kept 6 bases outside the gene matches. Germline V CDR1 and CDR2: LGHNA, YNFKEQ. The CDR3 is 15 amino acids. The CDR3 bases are TGTGCCAGCAGCCAAGTCGGGACAGGAGGGAACATTCAGTACTTC. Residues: CASSQVGTGGNIQYF.

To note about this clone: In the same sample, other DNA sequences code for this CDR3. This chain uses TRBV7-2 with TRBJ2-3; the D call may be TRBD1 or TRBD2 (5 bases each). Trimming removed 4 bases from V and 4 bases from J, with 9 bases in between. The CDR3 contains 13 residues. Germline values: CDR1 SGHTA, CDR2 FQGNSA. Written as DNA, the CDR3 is TGTGCCAGCAGCTCACGGGGCGCAGATACGCAGTATTTT. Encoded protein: CASSSRGADTQYF.

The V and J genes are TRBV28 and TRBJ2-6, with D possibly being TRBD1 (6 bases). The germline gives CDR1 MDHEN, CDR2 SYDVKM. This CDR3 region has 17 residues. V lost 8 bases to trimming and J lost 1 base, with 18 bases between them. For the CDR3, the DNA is TGTGCCAGCGGGGGACATGACCGGATATCTGGGGCCAACGTCCTGACTTTC. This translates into CASGGHDRISGANVLTF.

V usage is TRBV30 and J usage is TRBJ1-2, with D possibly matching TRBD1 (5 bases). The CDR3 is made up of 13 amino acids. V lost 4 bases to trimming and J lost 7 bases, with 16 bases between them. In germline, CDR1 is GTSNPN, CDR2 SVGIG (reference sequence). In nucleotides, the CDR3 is TGTGCCTGGACCGAGCCAGGGCTTCGTGGCTACACCTTC. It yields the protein CAWTEPGLRGYTF.

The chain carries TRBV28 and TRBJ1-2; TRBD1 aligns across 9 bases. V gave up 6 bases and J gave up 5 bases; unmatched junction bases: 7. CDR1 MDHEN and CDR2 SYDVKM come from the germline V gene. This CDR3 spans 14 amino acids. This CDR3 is CASSTGGKGYGYTF. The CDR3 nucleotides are TGTGCCAGCAGCACAGGGGGCAAAGGGTATGGCTACACCTTC.

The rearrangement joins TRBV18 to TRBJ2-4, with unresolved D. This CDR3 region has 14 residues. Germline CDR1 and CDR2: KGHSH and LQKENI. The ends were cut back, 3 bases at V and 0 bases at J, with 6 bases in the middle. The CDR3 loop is CASSPPQAKNIQYF. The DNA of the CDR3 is TGTGCCAGCTCACCCCCACAAGCCAAAAACATTCAGTACTTC.

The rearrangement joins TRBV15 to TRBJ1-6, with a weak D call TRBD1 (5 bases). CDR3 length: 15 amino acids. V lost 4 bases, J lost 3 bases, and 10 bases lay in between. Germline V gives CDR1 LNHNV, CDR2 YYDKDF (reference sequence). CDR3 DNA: TGTGCCACCAGCAACCACAGGTACTATAATTCACCCCTCCACTTT. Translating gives CATSNHRYYNSPLHF.

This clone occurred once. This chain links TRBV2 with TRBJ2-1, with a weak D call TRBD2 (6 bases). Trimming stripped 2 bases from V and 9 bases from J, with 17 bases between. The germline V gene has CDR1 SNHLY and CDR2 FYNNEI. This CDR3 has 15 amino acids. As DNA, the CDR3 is TGTGCCAGCAGTGAATTCGCCTCGGCGGGGAGTGAGCAGTTCTTC. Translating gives CASSEFASAGSEQFF. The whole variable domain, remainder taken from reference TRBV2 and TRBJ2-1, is EPEVTQTPSHQVTQMGQEVILRCVPISNHLYFYWYRQILGQKVEFLVSFYNNEISEKSEIFDDQFSVERPDGSNFTLKIRSTKLEDSAMYFCASSEFASAGSEQFFGPGTRLTVL.

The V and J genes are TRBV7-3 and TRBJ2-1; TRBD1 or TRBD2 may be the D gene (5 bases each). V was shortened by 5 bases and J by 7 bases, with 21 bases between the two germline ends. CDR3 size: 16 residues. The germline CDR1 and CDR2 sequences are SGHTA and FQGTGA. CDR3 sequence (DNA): TGTGCCAGCAGCGGCCCCGGGACCCCACAAACTAATGAGCAGTTCTTC. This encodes CASSGPGTPQTNEQFF.

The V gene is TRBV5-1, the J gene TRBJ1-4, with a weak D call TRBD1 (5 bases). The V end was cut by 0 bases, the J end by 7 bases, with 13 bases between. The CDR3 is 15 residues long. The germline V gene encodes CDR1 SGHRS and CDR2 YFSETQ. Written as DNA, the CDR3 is TGCGCCAGCAGCTTGGAGGCAGGGTGGGGTGAAAAACTGTTTTTT. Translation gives CASSLEAGWGEKLFF.

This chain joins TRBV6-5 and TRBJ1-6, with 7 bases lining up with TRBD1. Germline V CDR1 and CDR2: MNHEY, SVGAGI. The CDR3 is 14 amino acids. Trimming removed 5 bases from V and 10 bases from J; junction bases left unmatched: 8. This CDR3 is CASSPLTGESPLHF. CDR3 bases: TGTGCCAGCAGTCCGCTAACAGGGGAATCACCCCTCCACTTT.

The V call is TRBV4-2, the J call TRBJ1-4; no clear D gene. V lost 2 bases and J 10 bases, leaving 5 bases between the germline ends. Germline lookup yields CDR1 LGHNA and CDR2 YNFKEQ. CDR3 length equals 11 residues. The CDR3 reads CASSQNRKLFF. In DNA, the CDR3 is TGTGCCAGCAGCCAAAACCGAAAACTGTTTTTT.

The CDR3 region has the DNA TGTGCCAGCAGCCAACGCGTAGCAGGGGACCAGCCCCAGCATTTT. Its translation: CASSQRVAGDQPQHF. The chain recombines TRBV5-8 with TRBJ1-5; a possible D gene is TRBD1 (6 bases). Germline V gene lookup returns CDR1 SGHTS and CDR2 YDEGEE. V lost 4 bases to trimming and J lost 7 bases, with 18 bases between them. The CDR3 is made up of 15 amino acids.

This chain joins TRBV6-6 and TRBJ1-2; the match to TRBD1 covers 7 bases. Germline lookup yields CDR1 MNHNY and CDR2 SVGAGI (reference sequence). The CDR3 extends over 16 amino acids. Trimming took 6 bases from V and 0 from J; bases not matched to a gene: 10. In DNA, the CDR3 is TGTGCCAGCAGCAAAGCTCTCAGGGGGTCTAACTATGGCTACACCTTC. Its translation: CASSKALRGSNYGYTF.

CDR3 sequence reads: CASRTYGGGPFGYTF. The CDR3 nucleotides read TGTGCCAGCAGGACTTATGGGGGCGGTCCCTTTGGCTACACCTTC. The chain combines TRBV28 with TRBJ1-2; TRBD1 is a possible D gene (6 bases). This CDR3 spans 15 amino acids. Deletions cut 6 bases from V and 7 bases from J, with 21 bases between. The germline V gene encodes CDR1 MDHEN and CDR2 SYDVKM.

CDR3 in amino acids: CASSAILSTDTQYF. DNA of the CDR3: TGTGCCAGCAGCGCAATACTTAGCACAGATACGCAGTATTTT. The V and J genes are TRBV9 and TRBJ2-3, with D unresolved. Trimming took off 3 bases at V and 0 bases at J, with 8 bases between the two ends. Germline V gene sequence: CDR1 SGDLS, CDR2 YYNGEE. The CDR3 totals 14 residues.

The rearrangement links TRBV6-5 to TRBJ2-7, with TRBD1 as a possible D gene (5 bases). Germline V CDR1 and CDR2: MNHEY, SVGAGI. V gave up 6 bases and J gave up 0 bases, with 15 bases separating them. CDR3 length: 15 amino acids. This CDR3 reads CASRLSGLNSYEQYF. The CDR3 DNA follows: TGTGCCAGCAGACTTTCAGGGCTGAACTCCTACGAGCAGTACTTC.

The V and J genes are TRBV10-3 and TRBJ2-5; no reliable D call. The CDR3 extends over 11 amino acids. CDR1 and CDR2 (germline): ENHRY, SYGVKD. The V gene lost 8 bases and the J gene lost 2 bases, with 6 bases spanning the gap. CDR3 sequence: CAIGPQETQYF. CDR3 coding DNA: TGTGCCATCGGACCTCAAGAGACCCAGTACTTC.

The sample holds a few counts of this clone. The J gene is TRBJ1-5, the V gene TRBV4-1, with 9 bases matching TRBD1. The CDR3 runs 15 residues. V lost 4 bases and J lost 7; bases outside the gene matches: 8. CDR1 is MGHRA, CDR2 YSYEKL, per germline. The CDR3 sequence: CASSLLRDRDQPQHF. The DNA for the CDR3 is TGCGCCAGCAGCCTACTCCGGGACAGGGACCAGCCCCAGCATTTT.

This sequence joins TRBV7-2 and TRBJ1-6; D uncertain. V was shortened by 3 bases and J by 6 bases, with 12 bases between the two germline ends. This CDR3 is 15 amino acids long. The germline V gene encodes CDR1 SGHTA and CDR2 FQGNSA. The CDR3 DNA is TGTGCCAGCAGCTTGGCGCCGCGCGGTAATTCACCCCTCCACTTT. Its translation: CASSLAPRGNSPLHF.

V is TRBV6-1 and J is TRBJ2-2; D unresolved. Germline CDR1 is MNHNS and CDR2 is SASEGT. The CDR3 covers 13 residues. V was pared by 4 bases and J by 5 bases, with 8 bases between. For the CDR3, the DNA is TGTGCCAGCAGTGTGGTAGGGACCGGGGAGCTGTTTTTT. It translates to CASSVVGTGELFF.